The present entry profiles one T cell receptor (beta chain) with its context. Its specific antigen is unknown. No much larger clone is present one base from it, and per-base qualities are unavailable. The record originates from a study of immune cell composition in non-small cell lung cancer (dated by TCRdb to about 2017). With respect to the entire study: Histologic subtype, mostly lung adenocarcinoma or squamous cell carcinoma, was determined with H&E together with p63, CK5, Napsin A and TTF-1 immunohistochemistry. TCR-beta sequencing (Adaptive Biotechnologies) was performed on roughly 35 paired NSCLC tumour and non-adjacent lung specimens plus 26 tumour-only specimens. Supplementary cohort #1 consisted of 9 to 11 lung adenocarcinoma cases with paired tumour/lung TCR-beta sequencing and with TIL populations generated to assess tumour reactivity. Several tumour specimens with TCR-beta data were rare histological subtypes and were excluded from the subtype comparisons. Broad study findings and their caveats: Nearly half of NSCLC cases had tumour-associated clones >0.5%, found in 30% to 35% of adenocarcinomas compared with 60% to 80% of squamous carcinomas. Only roughly 9 cases were included in the reactivity cohort, and sequence sharing between tumour-reactive clones and the dominant in vivo tumour-associated clones was not shown. Across some ten adenocarcinoma cases, the maximal tumour-associated clone frequency showed a strong correlation with TIL tumour reactivity, but overall clonality showed no such correlation. Smoking pack-years did not significantly correlate with tumour TCR-beta clonality.

TCR-beta CDR3 regions were amplified from genomic DNA by a two-step multiplex PCR, with the second step adding Illumina-compatible adaptors. TCR-beta immunosequencing was carried out on an Illumina platform through the commercial immunoSEQ service. For the original study's pipeline: Repertoires were described by productive clonality and by Top 10 Clones, which is the percentage of T-cell templates coming from the ten most frequent sequences. Values of productive clonality ranged from 0 to 1, with a monoclonal population indicated by a value of 1. Sequences comprising at least 0.1% of tumour T-cell templates but absent from matched non-adjacent lung were defined as tumour-associated clones and were identified via log10 scatter plots. Student's t-tests were used for two-group comparisons, ANOVA was used for stages, and linear regression was used for relationships, with analyses conducted in GraphPad Prism7 and R. TCRdb re-hosts the immuneACCESS table, in-frame sequences only. Its copies lack some clones; in the studies checked, an unresolved V gene accounts for under half of them, and the cause for the rest is not known. That table gives V, J and clone size, and the DNA gave D and trimming. The sample table contains around 9,000 clones; only one count was recorded for approximately 77% of them. The ten largest clones add up to roughly 13% of the sample.

Spanning cysteine to phenylalanine, the CDR3 consists of 15 amino acids. The kept DNA is CDR3 alone, 45 bases in frame from the first base. The V end loses 6 bases and the J end loses 8 bases, and a stretch of 19 bases separates them. CDR1 and CDR2 are read off the germline V gene as SGHVS and FQNEAQ. Normal lung samples came from the same patient and consisted of non-adjacent lung tissue collected as far from the tumour as possible, at a distance of at least 3 cm. Frozen aliquots of unsorted single-cell suspensions were used for genomic DNA extraction with the QIAamp DNA kit. Tissues arrived within 2 hours after resection and were immediately processed into single-cell suspensions. Tissue was mechanically dissociated and enzymatically digested with DNase I, collagenase I and hyaluronidase for roughly 28 minutes at 37 °C, then filtered and RBC-lysed.

The sequence was obtained from a human donor with non-small cell lung cancer. This chain joins TRBV7-8 to TRBJ1-4, with the identity of the D gene unclear. What was sequenced was non-adjacent lung tissue. CDR3 protein: CASSTKPSSGEKLFF. The sequenced DNA is TGTGCCAGCAGTACGAAGCCCTCCTCGGGGGAAAAACTGTTTTTT.